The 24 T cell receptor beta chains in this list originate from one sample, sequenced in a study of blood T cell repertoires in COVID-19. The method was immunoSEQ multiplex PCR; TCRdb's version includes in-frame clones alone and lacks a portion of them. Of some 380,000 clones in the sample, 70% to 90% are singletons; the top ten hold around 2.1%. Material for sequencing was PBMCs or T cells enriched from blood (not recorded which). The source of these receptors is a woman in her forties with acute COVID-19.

The CDR3 here is CASSTTENTEAFF. CDR3 nucleotide sequence: TGTGCCAGCAGCACGACAGAGAACACTGAAGCTTTCTTT. The rearrangement joins TRBV7-9 to TRBJ1-1; D possibly corresponds to TRBD1 (5 bases). Trimming removed 5 bases at V and 1 base at J, with 8 bases between. This CDR3 region has 13 residues. Germline CDR1 and CDR2: SEHNR and FQNEAQ (reference sequence).

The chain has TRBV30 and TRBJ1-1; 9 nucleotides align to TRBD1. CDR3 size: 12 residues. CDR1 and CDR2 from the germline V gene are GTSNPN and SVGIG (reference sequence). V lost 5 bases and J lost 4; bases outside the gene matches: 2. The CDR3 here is CAWGTGITEAFF. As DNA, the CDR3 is TGTGCCTGGGGGACAGGGATCACTGAAGCTTTCTTT.

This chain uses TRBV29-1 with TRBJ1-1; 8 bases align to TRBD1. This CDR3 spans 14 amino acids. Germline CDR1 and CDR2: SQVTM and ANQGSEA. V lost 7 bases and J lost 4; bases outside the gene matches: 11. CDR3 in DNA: TGCAGCGCTAAGGACAGGGTTCTAAGCACTGAAGCTTTCTTT. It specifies CSAKDRVLSTEAFF.

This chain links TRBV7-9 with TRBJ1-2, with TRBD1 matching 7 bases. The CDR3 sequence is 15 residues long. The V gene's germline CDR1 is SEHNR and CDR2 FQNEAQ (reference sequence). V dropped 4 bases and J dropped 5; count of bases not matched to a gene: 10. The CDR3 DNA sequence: TGTGCCAGCAGCTCTCTTGAAGGGGGCGCGTATGGCTACACCTTC. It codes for CASSSLEGGAYGYTF.

CDR3 sequence reads: CATSDPTGAPYGYTF. The CDR3 nucleotides are TGTGCCACCAGTGACCCGACAGGAGCACCCTATGGCTACACCTTC. The rearrangement uses TRBV24-1 and TRBJ1-2; the D gene is possibly TRBD1 (6 bases). Trimming removed 4 bases at V and 4 bases at J, with 15 bases between. CDR1 and CDR2 from the germline V gene are KGHDR and SFDVKD. The CDR3 extends over 15 amino acids.

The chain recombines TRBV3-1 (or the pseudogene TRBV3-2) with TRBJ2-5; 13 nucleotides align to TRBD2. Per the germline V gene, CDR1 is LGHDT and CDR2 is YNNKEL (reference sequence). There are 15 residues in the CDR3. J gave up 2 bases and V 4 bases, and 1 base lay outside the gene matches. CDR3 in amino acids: CASSLGLAGQETQYF. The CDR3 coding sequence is TGTGCCAGCAGCCTGGGACTAGCGGGACAAGAGACCCAGTACTTC.

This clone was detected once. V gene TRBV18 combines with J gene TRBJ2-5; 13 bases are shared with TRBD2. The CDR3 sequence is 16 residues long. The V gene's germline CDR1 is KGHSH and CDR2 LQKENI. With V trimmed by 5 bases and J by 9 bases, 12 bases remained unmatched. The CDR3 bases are TGTGCCAGCTCAACACGACTAGCGGGGGGCTTCGGGGCCCAGTACTTC. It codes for CASSTRLAGGFGAQYF.

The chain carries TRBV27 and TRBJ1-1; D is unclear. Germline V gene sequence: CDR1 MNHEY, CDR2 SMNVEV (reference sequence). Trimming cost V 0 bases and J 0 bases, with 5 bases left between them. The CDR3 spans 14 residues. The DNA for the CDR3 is TGTGCCAGCAGTTTATCTCCCATGAACACTGAAGCTTTCTTT. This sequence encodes CASSLSPMNTEAFF.

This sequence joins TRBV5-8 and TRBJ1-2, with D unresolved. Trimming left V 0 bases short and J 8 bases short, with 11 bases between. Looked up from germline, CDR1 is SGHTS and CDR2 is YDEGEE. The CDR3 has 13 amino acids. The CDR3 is CASSLAGTGGYTF. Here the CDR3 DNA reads TGTGCCAGCAGCTTGGCTGGCACCGGGGGCTACACCTTC.

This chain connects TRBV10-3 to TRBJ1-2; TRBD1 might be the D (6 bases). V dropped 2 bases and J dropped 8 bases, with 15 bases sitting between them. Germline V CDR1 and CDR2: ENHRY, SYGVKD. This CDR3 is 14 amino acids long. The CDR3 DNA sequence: TGTGCCATCAGTGAGAGGCCAGGGGCAGGAGGCTACACCTTC. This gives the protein CAISERPGAGGYTF.

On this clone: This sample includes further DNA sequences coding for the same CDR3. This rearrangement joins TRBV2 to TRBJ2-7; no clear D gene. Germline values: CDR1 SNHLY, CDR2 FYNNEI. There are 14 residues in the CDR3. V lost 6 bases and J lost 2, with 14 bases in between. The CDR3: CASRSRDITYEQYF. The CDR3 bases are TGTGCCAGCAGAAGCCGAGACATTACCTACGAGCAGTACTTC.

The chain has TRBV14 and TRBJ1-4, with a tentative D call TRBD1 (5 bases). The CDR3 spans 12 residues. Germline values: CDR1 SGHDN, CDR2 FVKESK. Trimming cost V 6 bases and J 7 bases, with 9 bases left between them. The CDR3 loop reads CASRQGGEKLFF. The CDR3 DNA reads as TGTGCCAGCAGGCAGGGAGGTGAAAAACTGTTTTTT.

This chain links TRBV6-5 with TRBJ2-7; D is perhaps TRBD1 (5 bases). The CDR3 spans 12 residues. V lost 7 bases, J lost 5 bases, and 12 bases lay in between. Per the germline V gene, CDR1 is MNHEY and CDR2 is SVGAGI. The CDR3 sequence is CASMDIGDEQYF. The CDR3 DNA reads TGTGCCAGCATGGATATAGGGGACGAGCAGTACTTC.

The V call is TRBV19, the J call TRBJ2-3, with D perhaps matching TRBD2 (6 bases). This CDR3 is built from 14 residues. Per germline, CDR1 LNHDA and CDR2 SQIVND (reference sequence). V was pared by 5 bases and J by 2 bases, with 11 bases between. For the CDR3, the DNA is TGTGCCAGTAGTCGTAGCGGCCCCACAGATACGCAGTATTTT. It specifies CASSRSGPTDTQYF. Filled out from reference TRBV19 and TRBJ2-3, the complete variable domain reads DGGITQSPKYLFRKEGQNVTLSCEQNLNHDAMYWYRQDPGQGLRLIYYSQIVNDFQKGDIAEGYSVSREKKESFPLTVTSAQKNPTAFYLCASSRSGPTDTQYFGPGTRLTVL.

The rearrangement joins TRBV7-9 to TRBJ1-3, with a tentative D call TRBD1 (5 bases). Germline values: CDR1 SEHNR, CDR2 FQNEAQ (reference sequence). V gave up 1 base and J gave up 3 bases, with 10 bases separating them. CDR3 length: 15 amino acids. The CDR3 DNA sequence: TGTGCCAGCAGCTTAGGGGGCGCGAGTGGAAACACCATATATTTT. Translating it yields CASSLGGASGNTIYF.

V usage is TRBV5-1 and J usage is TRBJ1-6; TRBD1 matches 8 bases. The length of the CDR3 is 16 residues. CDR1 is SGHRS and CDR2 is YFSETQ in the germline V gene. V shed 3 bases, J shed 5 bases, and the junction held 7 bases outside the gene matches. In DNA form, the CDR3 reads TGCGCCAGCAGCTATCGACAGGGGACCAATAATTCACCCCTCCACTTT. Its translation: CASSYRQGTNNSPLHF.

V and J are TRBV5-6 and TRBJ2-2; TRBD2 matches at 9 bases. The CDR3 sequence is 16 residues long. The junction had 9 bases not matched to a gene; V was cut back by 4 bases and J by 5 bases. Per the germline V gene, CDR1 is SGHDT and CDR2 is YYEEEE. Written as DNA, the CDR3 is TGTGCCAGCAGCCGAGCGGGGGGCCTGAGTACCGGGGAGCTGTTTTTT. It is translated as CASSRAGGLSTGELFF.

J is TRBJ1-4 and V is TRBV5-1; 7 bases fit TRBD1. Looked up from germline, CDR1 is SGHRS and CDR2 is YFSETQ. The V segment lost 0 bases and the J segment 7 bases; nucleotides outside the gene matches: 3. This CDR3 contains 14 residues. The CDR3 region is CASSLVDRSEKLFF. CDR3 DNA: TGCGCCAGCAGCTTGGTGGACAGGAGTGAAAAACTGTTTTTT.

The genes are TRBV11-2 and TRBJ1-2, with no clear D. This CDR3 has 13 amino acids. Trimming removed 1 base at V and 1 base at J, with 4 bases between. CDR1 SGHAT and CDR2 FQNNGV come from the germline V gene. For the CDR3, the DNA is TGTGCCAGCAGCTTAGCGGGTAACTATGGCTACACCTTC. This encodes CASSLAGNYGYTF.

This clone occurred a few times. CDR3 loop: CASSLGQVTYEQYF. The CDR3 DNA follows: TGTGCCAGCAGCTTGGGACAGGTTACCTACGAGCAGTACTTC. The rearrangement uses TRBV5-6 and TRBJ2-7; possible D gene TRBD1, 6 bases. The germline V gene has CDR1 SGHDT and CDR2 YYEEEE. The CDR3 has 14 residues. V lost 0 bases and J 2 bases, leaving 9 bases between the germline ends.

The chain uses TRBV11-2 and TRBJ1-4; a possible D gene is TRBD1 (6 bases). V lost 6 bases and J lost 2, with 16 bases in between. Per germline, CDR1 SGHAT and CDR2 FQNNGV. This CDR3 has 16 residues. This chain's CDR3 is CASSPISTGTNEKLFF. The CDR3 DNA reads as TGTGCCAGCAGTCCTATCTCGACAGGTACTAATGAAAAACTGTTTTTT.

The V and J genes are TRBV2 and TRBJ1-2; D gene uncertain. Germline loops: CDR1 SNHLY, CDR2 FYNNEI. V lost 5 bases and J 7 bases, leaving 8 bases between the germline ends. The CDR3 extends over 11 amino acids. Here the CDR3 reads CASSTVLGYTF. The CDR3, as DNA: TGTGCCAGCAGTACGGTCCTTGGCTACACCTTC. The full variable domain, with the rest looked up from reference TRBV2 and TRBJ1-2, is EPEVTQTPSHQVTQMGQEVILRCVPISNHLYFYWYRQILGQKVEFLVSFYNNEISEKSEIFDDQFSVERPDGSNFTLKIRSTKLEDSAMYFCASSTVLGYTFGSGTRLTVV.

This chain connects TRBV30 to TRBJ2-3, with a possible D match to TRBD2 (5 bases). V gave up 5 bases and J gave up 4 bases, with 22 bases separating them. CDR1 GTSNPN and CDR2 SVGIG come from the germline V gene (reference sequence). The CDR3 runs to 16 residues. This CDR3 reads CAWGEGGLALPDTQYF. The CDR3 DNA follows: TGTGCCTGGGGAGAAGGAGGTCTAGCCTTGCCAGATACGCAGTATTTT.

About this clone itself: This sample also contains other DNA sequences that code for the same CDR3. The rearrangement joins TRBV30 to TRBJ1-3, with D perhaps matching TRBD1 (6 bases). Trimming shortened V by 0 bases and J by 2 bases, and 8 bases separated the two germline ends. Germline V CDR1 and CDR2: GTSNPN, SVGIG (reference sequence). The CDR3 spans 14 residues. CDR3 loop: CAWSVGGPGNTIYF. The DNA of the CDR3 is TGTGCCTGGAGTGTAGGGGGACCTGGAAACACCATATATTTT.